The source of this TCR beta chain is a study of blood T cell repertoires in COVID-19. This clone was recorded only once. Membership in each cohort depended on participant-reported clinical history. Methods used by the authors: Reference gene primer amplification yielded estimated nucleated cell counts. Assay: immunoSEQ multiplex PCR; the TCRdb copy retains only in-frame clones and omits some. The V and J calls and clone size were taken over from that table, and D and trimming were inferred from the DNA. The data show roughly 160,000 clones, over 75% seen once. This receptor was obtained from a man aged 50 or older who had recovered from COVID-19. Sequenced material: PBMCs or T cells enriched from blood (not recorded which).

CDR3 sequence: CASSPSQGSNEKLFF. The CDR3 bases are TGTGCCAGCAGCCCCAGCCAGGGGTCTAATGAAAAACTGTTTTTT. The genes are TRBV14 and TRBJ1-4; D perhaps matches TRBD1 (6 bases). Between the trimmed V and J ends, which lost 4 bases and 3 bases, there was a span of 12 bases. CDR3 length: 15 amino acids. CDR1 SGHDN and CDR2 FVKESK come from the germline V gene. The full variable domain, in which reference TRBV14 and TRBJ1-4 provide the parts outside the CDR3, is EAGVTQFPSHSVIEKGQTVTLRCDPISGHDNLYWYRRVMGKEIKFLLHFVKESKQDESGMPNNRFLAERTGGTYSTLKVQPAELEDSGVYFCASSPSQGSNEKLFFGSGTQLSVL.